Listed below are T cell receptor beta chains from one sample, sequenced in a study of blood T cell repertoires in COVID-19. Assay: immunoSEQ multiplex PCR; the TCRdb copy retains only in-frame clones and omits some. The data contain about 160,000 clones, over 80% of them seen just once; the ten biggest clones take up more than 7%. Sequenced: peripheral blood. These receptors were collected from an elderly woman with active or convalescent COVID-19. Both conserved end residues are trimmed from each CDR3. Expanded clones get a size class; other rows say once, few or many, or leave the size out.

v_call	j_call	cdr3_length	clone_size	cdr3_aa
TRBV4-3	TRBJ1-1	11	-	ASSQETTRGAF
TRBV19	TRBJ2-7	12	-	ALDKKQGAYEQY
TRBV9	TRBJ1-6	13	-	ASSVRSGINSPLH
TRBV12-3/TRBV12-4	TRBJ2-3	11	-	ASSYGGTDTQY
TRBV27	TRBJ1-5	11	-	ASSQRGVKAQH
TRBV6-2/TRBV6-3	TRBJ2-5	12	-	ASSSSTREETQY
TRBV19	TRBJ1-1	14	-	ASSVTRGRMNTEAF
TRBV9	TRBJ2-2	13	many	ASSEGGGHTGELF
TRBV9	TRBJ2-2	13	-	ASNVGAGGTGELF
TRBV7-6	TRBJ1-3	13	-	ASSSTPGSGNTIY
TRBV7-2	TRBJ2-3	14	-	ASSPTPTRSGDTQY
TRBV7-2	TRBJ2-7	14	-	ASSLGGQVSSYEQY
TRBV19	TRBJ2-3	11	-	ASSIPSTDTQY
TRBV10-1	TRBJ1-2	12	-	ASSEKGDNYGYT
TRBV9	TRBJ2-4	12	-	ASSGGHLKNIQY
TRBV12-3/TRBV12-4	TRBJ1-5	11	-	ASSFRAIRPQH
TRBV18	TRBJ2-1	13	-	ASSPPSGPGSEQF
TRBV19	TRBJ1-4	11	-	ASSPGRAEKLF
TRBV6-2/TRBV6-3	TRBJ2-2	12	-	ASSLAGSTGELF
TRBV6-2/TRBV6-3	TRBJ2-7	14	once	ASSQRTGGKDYEQY
TRBV7-8	TRBJ1-2	13	-	ASSSYGQGFYGYT
TRBV6-6	TRBJ1-3	13	few	ASSRTGGSGNTIY
TRBV6-5	TRBJ2-7	12	-	ASSPKTGGYEQY
TRBV10-1	TRBJ2-3	15	-	ASSESGDRGISDTQY
TRBV19	TRBJ2-1	12	-	ASSIRTGVNEQF
TRBV7-2	TRBJ2-3	16	once	ASSLPSDRVWSTDTQY
TRBV7-3	TRBJ2-7	12	-	ASSLGPEGYEQY
TRBV19	TRBJ1-3	13	-	ASSIREHSGNTIY
TRBV5-4	TRBJ2-5	11	-	ASSLARAETQY
TRBV5-6	TRBJ2-7	13	-	ASSSDSGATYEQY
TRBV4-3	TRBJ1-6	13	-	ASSQDAGMDSPLH
TRBV30	TRBJ1-3	14	-	AWGFAGRTSGNTIY
TRBV6-6	TRBJ2-3	16	-	ASSLELTGGMRADTQY
TRBV27	TRBJ1-1	11	-	ASSSRDRITAF
TRBV11-2	TRBJ2-1	10	-	ASSKGGDARF
TRBV7-9	TRBJ2-7	14	-	ASSLYGRLAAQEQY
TRBV7-9	TRBJ2-3	11	-	ASSFSQADTQY
TRBV7-8	TRBJ2-1	14	-	ASSAYRVGSYNEQF
TRBV9	TRBJ1-2	15	-	ASSVDRTGKGGYGYT
TRBV27	TRBJ1-5	14	few	ASSDRGIRGNQPQH
TRBV19	TRBJ2-5	12	-	ASSMGLRGETQY
TRBV6-5	TRBJ2-5	12	-	ASSYSWGEETQY
TRBV11-3	TRBJ2-1	14	-	ASSPRGSGGLSEQF
TRBV9	TRBJ1-6	15	-	ASSVGGPSSYNSPLH
TRBV27	TRBJ1-1	12	-	ASASSGGRPEAF
TRBV5-3	TRBJ2-7	14	-	ARSSSGTGILCEQY
TRBV5-6	TRBJ2-2	16	-	ASSRGQGASFGTGELF
TRBV15	TRBJ2-3	14	-	ATSRDEGGPTDTQY
TRBV27	TRBJ1-1	12	few	ASSFGDKWGEAF
TRBV29-1	TRBJ2-7	9	few	SARQGWEQY
TRBV6-5	TRBJ1-2	14	-	ASSYDLSLGPYGYT
TRBV18	TRBJ2-2	14	-	ASSPWTGGLSGELF
TRBV5-1	TRBJ2-7	13	-	ASSLIEQGSYEQY
TRBV12-5	TRBJ1-1	12	-	ASGLDLVNTEAF
TRBV30	TRBJ1-6	13	-	AWAGMAGGNSPLH
TRBV4-3	TRBJ1-1	13	-	ASSQDWSPDRGSF
TRBV15	TRBJ1-5	14	-	ATSRDSVYSNQPQH